These 31 T cell receptor beta chains were all obtained from the same sample, sequenced in a study of CD8 T cells in Susac syndrome. Random hexamers were used to reverse transcribe 0.5 to 1 ug of RNA. One entry per CDR3 protein, called by TCRdb with MiXCR from the immunoSEQ multiplex PCR reads. The table includes around 270,000 distinct CDR3 sequences, around nine tenths detected once. The sequencing input was CD8+ T cells from PBMCs. These receptors were obtained from a human donor with multiple sclerosis.

As for this clonotype: At one boundary the junction diverges from the germline segment, which might be a read error. The rearrangement uses TRBV20-1 and TRBJ2-1; tentative D call: TRBD2 (6 bases). There are 16 residues in the CDR3. Germline lookup yields CDR1 DFQATT and CDR2 SNEGSKA (reference sequence). The CDR3: CSANPRSGRSYNEQLF. CDR3 in DNA: TGCAGTGCTAATCCGAGAAGCGGGCGATCCTACAATGAGCAGCTCTTC.

V and J are TRBV27 and TRBJ2-2, with 7 bases identical to TRBD1. The CDR3 runs to 15 residues. The V gene end was trimmed by 4 bases and the J gene end by 2 bases; junction bases not matched to a gene: 4. Germline V gives CDR1 MNHEY, CDR2 SMNVEV (reference sequence). The CDR3 protein is CASSWGTANTGELFF. CDR3 coding DNA: TGTGCCAGCAGTTGGGGGACAGCCAACACCGGGGAGCTGTTTTTT.

This chain connects TRBV4-2 to TRBJ2-5; weak D call: TRBD2 (6 bases). The germline CDR1 and CDR2 sequences are LGHNA and YNFKEQ. This CDR3 has 14 residues. The ends were cut back, 7 bases at V and 5 bases at J, with 17 bases in the middle. Written as DNA, the CDR3 is TGTGCCAGCACTGTATCAGGCGGGACGGAGACCCAGTACTTC. Amino acid sequence: CASTVSGGTETQYF.

This rearrangement joins TRBV28 to TRBJ2-3; D is ambiguous. The CDR3 contains 14 residues. V dropped 2 bases and J dropped 5 bases, with 11 bases sitting between them. CDR1 and CDR2 (germline): MDHEN, SYDVKM. As DNA, the CDR3 is TGTGCCAGCAGTTTAAGCGTCTCGGTAGATACGCAGTATTTT. This codes for CASSLSVSVDTQYF.

This chain connects TRBV7-3 to TRBJ2-2; D tentatively reads TRBD1 or TRBD2 (6 bases each). This CDR3 spans 15 amino acids. CDR1 is SGHTA and CDR2 is FQGTGA in the germline V gene. The V end lost 1 base, the J end lost 5 bases, and 11 bases lay between the germline ends. The CDR3 DNA sequence: TGTGCCAGCAGCTTAATCGAGGGGGGAACCGGGGAGCTGTTTTTT. Translating gives CASSLIEGGTGELFF. The whole variable domain, filled in from reference TRBV7-3 and TRBJ2-2, reads GAGVSQTPSNKVTEKGKYVELRCDPISGHTALYWYRQSLGQGPEFLIYFQGTGAADDSGLPNDRFFAVRPEGSVSTLKIQRTERGDSAVYLCASSLIEGGTGELFFGEGSRLTVL.

The chain couples TRBV20-1 to TRBJ2-2; 7 bases line up with TRBD2. J was trimmed by 5 bases and V by 0 bases; bases with no gene match: 12. Germline V gives CDR1 DFQATT, CDR2 SNEGSKA (reference sequence). CDR3 size: 17 residues. The DNA of the CDR3 is TGCAGTGCTAGAGATCCGGGGGGAGAATGGAGTACCGGGGAGCTGTTTTTT. Encoded protein: CSARDPGGEWSTGELFF.

The chain employs TRBV7-6 and TRBJ2-7, with no clear D. The CDR3 spans 15 residues. Germline V gene sequence: CDR1 SGHVS, CDR2 FNYEAQ. V lost 1 base and J lost 2, with 12 bases in between. Here the CDR3 reads CASSLVSDHTYEQYF. The CDR3 DNA follows: TGTGCCAGCAGCTTAGTATCGGACCATACCTACGAGCAGTACTTC.

This chain connects TRBV28 to TRBJ2-5, with a possible D match to TRBD1 (5 bases). This CDR3 has 13 amino acids. From germline, CDR1 is MDHEN and CDR2 SYDVKM. V dropped 7 bases and J dropped 6 bases, with 15 bases sitting between them. The CDR3 nucleotides read TGTGCCAGCACCCAGGGTTCGGACAAGACCCAGTACTTC. Protein: CASTQGSDKTQYF. Based on the CDR3 plus reference TRBV28 and TRBJ2-5, the full variable domain is DVKVTQSSRYLVKRTGEKVFLECVQDMDHENMFWYRQDPGLGLRLIYFSYDVKMKEKGDIPEGYSVSREKKERFSLILESASTNQTSMYLCASTQGSDKTQYFGPGTRLLVL.

This chain uses TRBV20-1 with TRBJ2-7; 10 bases align to TRBD2. Germline V gives CDR1 DFQATT, CDR2 SNEGSKA (reference sequence). The CDR3 consists of 17 residues. Trimming cost V 2 bases and J 2 bases; bases outside gene matches: 12. The DNA for the CDR3 is TGCAGTGCTAGATTGGGGCGGACTAGCGGAGCCCCCTACGAGCAGTACTTC. This translates into CSARLGRTSGAPYEQYF.

V and J are TRBV9 and TRBJ2-7; D is perhaps TRBD1 (6 bases). The V gene's germline CDR1 is SGDLS and CDR2 YYNGEE. The CDR3 loop spans 14 amino acids. V lost 2 bases and J 2 bases, leaving 11 bases between the germline ends. The CDR3 sequence is CASSVGDITYEQYF. Written as DNA, the CDR3 is TGTGCCAGCAGCGTGGGGGACATCACCTACGAGCAGTACTTC.

The table lists this clonotype with a count of one. The CDR3 loop is CAISESLASLTDTQYF. The DNA of the CDR3 is TGTGCCATCAGTGAGTCGTTGGCTAGTCTTACAGATACGCAGTATTTT. The rearrangement uses TRBV10-3 and TRBJ2-3; no reliable D call. CDR1 and CDR2 (germline): ENHRY, SYGVKD. The CDR3 totals 16 residues. Trimming shortened V by 0 bases and J by 3 bases, and 13 bases separated the two germline ends.

The chain combines TRBV7-9 with TRBJ2-1, with D maybe TRBD2 (5 bases). Trimming left V 2 bases short and J 8 bases short, with 10 bases between. Germline CDR1 SEHNR, CDR2 FQNEAQ (reference sequence). This CDR3 is built from 13 residues. The CDR3 reads CASSLPGSDEQFF. In DNA, the CDR3 is TGTGCCAGCAGCTTACCGGGGAGCGATGAGCAGTTCTTC.

V gene TRBV18 combines with J gene TRBJ2-1, with TRBD1 as a possible D gene (6 bases). Germline values: CDR1 KGHSH, CDR2 LQKENI. The length of the CDR3 is 18 residues. Trimming cost V 5 bases and J 8 bases, with 28 bases left between them. In DNA, the CDR3 is TGTGCCAGCTCAGGGCCGGGACATCCCCTATCGGGGCTGGATGAGCAGTTCTTC. It codes for CASSGPGHPLSGLDEQFF.

The rearrangement uses TRBV12-3 or TRBV12-4 and TRBJ1-1; a possible D gene is TRBD1 (5 bases). V gave up 8 bases and J gave up 3 bases, with 13 bases separating them. The CDR3 is made up of 13 amino acids. The CDR3 loop reads CASGQGSDTEAFF. CDR3 nucleotides: TGTGCCAGCGGGCAGGGAAGCGACACTGAAGCTTTCTTT.

The chain uses TRBV6-1 and TRBJ2-7; no reliable D call. Deletions cut 4 bases from V and 3 bases from J, with 13 bases between. CDR1 is MNHNS and CDR2 is SASEGT in the germline V gene. The CDR3 sequence is 14 residues long. CDR3 bases: TGTGCCAGCAGTGCGTTCGAGGCTCTCTACGAGCAGTACTTC. This sequence encodes CASSAFEALYEQYF.

The V call is TRBV6-1, the J call TRBJ1-6; D is uncertain. The CDR3 covers 14 residues. CDR1 is MNHNS, CDR2 SASEGT, per germline. With 6 bases removed from V and 5 bases from J, the gap between germline ends came to 11 bases. CDR3 nucleotide sequence: TGTGCCAGCAGCGAACTCGGGGATAATTCACCCCTCCACTTT. It specifies CASSELGDNSPLHF.

This chain uses TRBV12-3 or TRBV12-4 with TRBJ2-5; 7 positions agree with TRBD1. The CDR3 is 15 amino acids. Trimming took 5 bases from V and 4 from J; bases not matched to a gene: 10. DNA of the CDR3: TGTGCCAGCAGTCCCTTCCGGACAGGTTCAGAGACCCAGTACTTC. It yields the protein CASSPFRTGSETQYF.

The CDR3, as DNA: TGTGCCAGCAGTTATGAGAGTCATGAGCAGTTCTTC. Its translation: CASSYESHEQFF. The V call is TRBV6-6, the J call TRBJ2-1, with D unresolved. The CDR3 consists of 12 residues. Looked up from germline, CDR1 is MNHNY and CDR2 is SVGAGI (reference sequence). With 3 bases removed from V and 8 bases from J, the gap between germline ends came to 8 bases.

V gene TRBV4-1 combines with J gene TRBJ1-6; D gene uncertain. The CDR3 has 12 residues. Looked up from germline, CDR1 is MGHRA and CDR2 is YSYEKL. Trimming removed 1 base at V and 7 bases at J, with 2 bases between. The CDR3: CASSQVNSPLHF. The DNA of the CDR3 is TGCGCCAGCAGCCAAGTCAATTCACCCCTCCACTTT.

The gene calls are TRBV9 and TRBJ2-1, with 7 bases matching TRBD2. J gave up 5 bases and V 4 bases, and 6 bases lay outside the gene matches. Looked up from germline, CDR1 is SGDLS and CDR2 is YYNGEE. This CDR3 has 14 amino acids. For the CDR3, the DNA is TGTGCCAGCAGCCCCGGGGAGGGACACAATGAGCAGTTCTTC. Translating gives CASSPGEGHNEQFF.

CDR3 bases: TGCGCCAGCAGCCAAGATTATGTGGGGCGGAGCACAGATACGCAGTATTTT. Translated: CASSQDYVGRSTDTQYF. V gene TRBV4-3 combines with J gene TRBJ2-3; the D gene is possibly TRBD1 (5 bases). Germline values: CDR1 LGHNA, CDR2 YSLEER. The CDR3 runs 17 residues. The germline V and J ends were trimmed by 0 bases and 0 bases, with 13 bases remaining between them.

This chain connects TRBV6-6 to TRBJ2-7; 8 positions agree with TRBD1. Germline-derived CDR1 and CDR2 are MNHNY and SVGAGI (reference sequence). V shed 8 bases, J shed 5 bases, and the junction held 8 bases outside the gene matches. The CDR3 extends over 13 amino acids. CDR3 region: CASYRGYGDEQYF. The CDR3 bases are TGTGCCAGCTACAGGGGGTACGGGGACGAGCAGTACTTC.

V usage is TRBV12-3 or TRBV12-4 and J usage is TRBJ2-4; the match to TRBD1 covers 9 bases. V shed 5 bases and J 0 bases; nucleotides not matched to a gene: 11. This CDR3 has 18 amino acids. CDR3 residues: CASSAQGAGSVAKNIQYF. The DNA of the CDR3 is TGTGCCAGCAGTGCACAGGGGGCGGGAAGCGTAGCCAAAAACATTCAGTACTTC.

The V call is TRBV28, the J call TRBJ1-6, with D possibly being TRBD1 (5 bases). The CDR3 is 11 amino acids. V gave up 7 bases and J gave up 13 bases, with 11 bases separating them. Germline V gene data show CDR1 as MDHEN and CDR2 as SYDVKM. CDR3 residues: CASTSRAPLHF. CDR3 in DNA: TGTGCCAGCACCAGCAGGGCGCCCCTCCACTTT.

The rearrangement uses TRBV6-4 and TRBJ2-1; 7 nucleotides line up with TRBD2. The length of the CDR3 is 15 residues. Trimming cost V 4 bases and J 3 bases; bases outside gene matches: 6. CDR1 is MRHNA, CDR2 SNTAGT, per germline. The CDR3 coding sequence is TGTGCCAGCAGTGTTAAGGCGGGAGACTACAATGAGCAGTTCTTC. It specifies CASSVKAGDYNEQFF.

The CDR3, as DNA: TGTGCCAGCAGCCAAGCGGGGGGGGTTGGTTATGGCTACACCTTC. Translated, it gives CASSQAGGVGYGYTF. The gene calls are TRBV4-2 and TRBJ1-2; D may be TRBD1 (5 bases). This CDR3 spans 15 amino acids. Germline CDR1 reads LGHNA; CDR2 reads YNFKEQ. Trimming took 1 base from V and 5 from J, leaving 14 bases between them.

The rearrangement links TRBV12-3 or TRBV12-4 to TRBJ2-1; TRBD2 might be the D (5 bases). Trimming cost V 5 bases and J 0 bases, with 14 bases left between them. The CDR3 totals 16 residues. The CDR3 DNA sequence: TGTGCCAGCAGTCAGGCGGGTCCGAGCTCCTACAATGAGCAGTTCTTC. Translating gives CASSQAGPSSYNEQFF.

V and J are TRBV10-3 and TRBJ2-1, with D unresolved. Germline values: CDR1 ENHRY, CDR2 SYGVKD. With 3 bases removed from V and 2 bases from J, the gap between germline ends came to 11 bases. This CDR3 comprises 15 residues. CDR3 in DNA: TGTGCCATCAGTGACGCTAGTCGGCCCTACAATGAGCAGTTCTTC. It is translated as CAISDASRPYNEQFF.

The rearrangement links TRBV7-9 to TRBJ2-2; D remains ambiguous. Germline loops: CDR1 SEHNR, CDR2 FQNEAQ (reference sequence). V lost 5 bases, J lost 2 bases, and 9 bases lay in between. CDR3 length: 14 amino acids. The CDR3 spells CASSRTLNTGELFF. The DNA of the CDR3 is TGTGCCAGCAGCCGGACCCTAAACACCGGGGAGCTGTTTTTT.

The genes are TRBV29-1 and TRBJ2-4, with 7 bases aligning to TRBD2. Germline lookup yields CDR1 SQVTM and CDR2 ANQGSEA. Trimming removed 4 bases from V and 12 bases from J; junction bases left unmatched: 9. The CDR3 has 12 residues. DNA for the CDR3: TGCAGCGTTGTAAAAGCGGGGTTCGATCAGTACTTC. Translation: CSVVKAGFDQYF.

The V and J genes are TRBV14 and TRBJ2-2; TRBD2 agrees at 9 bases. J gave up 3 bases and V 4 bases, and 9 bases lay outside the gene matches. CDR1 SGHDN and CDR2 FVKESK come from the germline V gene. The CDR3 spans 17 residues. The chain's CDR3 is CASSPGKGGRDTGELFF. The CDR3, as DNA: TGTGCCAGCAGCCCCGGAAAAGGCGGGAGGGACACCGGGGAGCTGTTTTTT.